The clone carrying this TCR beta chain was counted only a few times. CDR3 length equals 13 residues. The germline CDR1 and CDR2 sequences are SNHLY and FYNNEI. V lost 2 bases, J lost 4 bases, and 9 bases lay in between. Under the authors' procedure: The assay estimated nucleated cells by amplifying reference gene primers. Repertoires were generated with immunoSEQ multiplex PCR, while TCRdb's copy carries only in-frame clones and drops some. V, J and clone size derive from that table, while D and trimming were established from the DNA sequence. The table records roughly 410,000 clones, approximately 91% of them present only once. This sample was included in a study of blood T cell repertoires in COVID-19. A Seattle source enrolled patients during active infection and followed them longitudinally.

Sequenced input: peripheral blood. The chain combines TRBV2 with TRBJ2-7; TRBD1 is a possible D gene (6 bases). This receptor was identified in a woman in her 40s with COVID-19, enrolled during active disease. This CDR3 reads CASSETQGYEQYF. In nucleotides, the CDR3 is TGTGCCAGCAGTGAAACACAGGGATACGAGCAGTACTTC.